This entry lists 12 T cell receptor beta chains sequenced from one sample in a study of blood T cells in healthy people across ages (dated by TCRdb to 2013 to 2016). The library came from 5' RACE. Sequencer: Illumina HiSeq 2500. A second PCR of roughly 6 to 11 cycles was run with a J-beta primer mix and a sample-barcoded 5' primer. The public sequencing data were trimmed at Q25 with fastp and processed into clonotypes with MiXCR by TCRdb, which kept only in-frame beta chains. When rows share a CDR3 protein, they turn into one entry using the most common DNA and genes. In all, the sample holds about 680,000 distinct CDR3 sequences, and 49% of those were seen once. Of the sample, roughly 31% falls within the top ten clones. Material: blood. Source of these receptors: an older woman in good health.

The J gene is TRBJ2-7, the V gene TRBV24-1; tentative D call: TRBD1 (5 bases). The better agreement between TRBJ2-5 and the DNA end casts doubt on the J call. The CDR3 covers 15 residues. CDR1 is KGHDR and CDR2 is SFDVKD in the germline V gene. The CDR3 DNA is TGTGCCACCAGTCACGTAGGGGTGTTGGGAGAGACCCAGTACTTC. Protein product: CATSHVGVLGETQYF.

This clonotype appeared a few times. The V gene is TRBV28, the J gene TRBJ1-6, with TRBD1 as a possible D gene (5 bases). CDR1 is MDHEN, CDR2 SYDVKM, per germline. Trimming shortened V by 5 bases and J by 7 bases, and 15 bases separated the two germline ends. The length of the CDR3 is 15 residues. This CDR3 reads CASSKAGSKNSPLHF. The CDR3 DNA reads TGTGCCAGCAGTAAAGCAGGGTCTAAAAATTCACCCCTCCACTTT.

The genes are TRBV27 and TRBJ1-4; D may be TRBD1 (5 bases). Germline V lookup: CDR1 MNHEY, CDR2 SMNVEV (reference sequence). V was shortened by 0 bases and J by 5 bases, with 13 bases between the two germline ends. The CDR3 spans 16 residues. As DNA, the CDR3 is TGTGCCAGCAGTTTATCCGGCGGGGGGGGGAATGAAAAACTGTTTTTT. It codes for CASSLSGGGGNEKLFF.

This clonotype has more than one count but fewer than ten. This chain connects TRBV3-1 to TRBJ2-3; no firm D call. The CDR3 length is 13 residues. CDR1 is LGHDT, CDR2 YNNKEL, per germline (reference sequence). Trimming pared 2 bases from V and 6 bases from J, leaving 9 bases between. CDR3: CASSQFGQDTQYF. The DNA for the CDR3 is TGTGCCAGCAGCCAATTTGGGCAGGATACGCAGTATTTT.

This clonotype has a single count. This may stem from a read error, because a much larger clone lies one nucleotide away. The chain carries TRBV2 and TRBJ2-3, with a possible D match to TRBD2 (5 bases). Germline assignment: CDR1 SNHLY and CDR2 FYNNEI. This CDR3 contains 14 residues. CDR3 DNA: TGTGCCGGCAGTGGTGTCAGTGGAGGAGATACGCAGTATTTT. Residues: CAGSGVSGGDTQYF.

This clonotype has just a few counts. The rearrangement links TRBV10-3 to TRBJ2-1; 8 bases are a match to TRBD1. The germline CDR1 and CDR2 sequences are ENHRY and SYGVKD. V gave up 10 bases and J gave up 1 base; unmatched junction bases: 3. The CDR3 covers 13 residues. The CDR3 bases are TGTGCCAGCGGGACAGGATCCTACAATGAGCAGTTCTTC. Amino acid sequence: CASGTGSYNEQFF.

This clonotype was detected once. CDR3 sequence (DNA): TGCAGTGCTAGGAGTGACTCCTACAATGAGCAGTACTTC. Translating it yields CSARSDSYNEQYF. The chain joins TRBV20-1 to TRBJ2-7; D is ambiguous. This CDR3 contains 13 residues. The germline V and J ends were trimmed by 3 bases and 7 bases, with 16 bases remaining between them. The V gene's germline CDR1 is DFQATT and CDR2 SNEGSKA (reference sequence).

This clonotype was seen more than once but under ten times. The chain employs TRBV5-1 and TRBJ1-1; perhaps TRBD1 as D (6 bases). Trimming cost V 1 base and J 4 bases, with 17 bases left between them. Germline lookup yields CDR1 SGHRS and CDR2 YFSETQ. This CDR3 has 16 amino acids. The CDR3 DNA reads TGCGCCAGCAGCTTGCCTGGTGGGGGGGCTAGCACTGAAGCTTTCTTT. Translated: CASSLPGGGASTEAFF. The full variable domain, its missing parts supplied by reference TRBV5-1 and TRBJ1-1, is KAGVTQTPRYLIKTRGQQVTLSCSPISGHRSVSWYQQTPGQGLQFLFEYFSETQRNKGNFPGRFSGRQFSNSRSEMNVSTLELGDSALYLCASSLPGGGASTEAFFGQGTRLTVV.

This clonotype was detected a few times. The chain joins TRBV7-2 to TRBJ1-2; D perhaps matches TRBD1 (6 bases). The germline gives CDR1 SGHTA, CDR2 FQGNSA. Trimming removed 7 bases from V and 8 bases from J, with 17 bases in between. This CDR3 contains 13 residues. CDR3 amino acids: CASTPRGGLGYTF. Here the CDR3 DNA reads TGTGCCAGCACCCCACGGGGGGGGCTCGGCTACACCTTC.

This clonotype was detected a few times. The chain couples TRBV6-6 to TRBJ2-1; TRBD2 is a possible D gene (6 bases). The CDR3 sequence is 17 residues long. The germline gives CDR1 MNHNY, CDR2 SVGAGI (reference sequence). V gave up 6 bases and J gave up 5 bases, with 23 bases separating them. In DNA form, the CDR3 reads TGTGCCAGCAGCCCCGGGGTGTGGCGGGATGGTCACAATGAGCAGTTCTTC. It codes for CASSPGVWRDGHNEQFF.

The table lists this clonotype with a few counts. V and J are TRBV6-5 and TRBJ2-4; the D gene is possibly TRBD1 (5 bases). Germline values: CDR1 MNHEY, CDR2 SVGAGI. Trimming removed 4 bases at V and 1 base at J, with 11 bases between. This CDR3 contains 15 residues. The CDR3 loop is CASSSGYGAKNIQYF. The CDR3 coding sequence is TGTGCCAGCAGTTCAGGGTACGGGGCCAAAAACATTCAGTACTTC.

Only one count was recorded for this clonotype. Here the CDR3 reads CATSDVQGGGGETQYF. The CDR3 DNA is TGTGCCACCAGTGATGTACAGGGAGGTGGAGGAGAGACCCAGTACTTC. The chain couples TRBV24-1 to TRBJ2-5; D may correspond to TRBD1 or TRBD2 (6 bases each). CDR1 and CDR2 from the germline V gene are KGHDR and SFDVKD. The V end was cut by 3 bases, the J end by 4 bases, with 17 bases between. CDR3 size: 16 residues.